The entry below describes one TCR beta chain. The data stem from a study of T cell changes during pregnancy in multiple sclerosis. CDR3 length: 15 amino acids. Germline V gene sequence: CDR1 MGHRA, CDR2 YSYEKL. With 8 bases clipped from V and 5 bases from J, the junction kept 10 bases outside the gene matches. The protocol was immunoSEQ multiplex PCR, while the TCRdb copy is restricted to in-frame clones and leaves out a portion. In the table there are fewer than 25,000 clones, around nine tenths of which are singletons. Specimen: CD4+ T cells from peripheral blood mononuclear cells, collected in the second trimester of pregnancy. This sequence originates from a female donor in good health, enrolled as a control in a pregnancy study. V usage is TRBV4-1 and J usage is TRBJ2-2; 8 nucleotides agree with TRBD1. The CDR3 nucleotides read TGCGCCAGCCGGTTCGGACAGGGTGGAACCGGGGAGCTGTTTTTT. Amino acid sequence: CASRFGQGGTGELFF.